Following are 6 T cell receptor beta chains from one sample sequenced in a study of blood T cell repertoires in COVID-19. Profiled with immunoSEQ multiplex PCR; TCRdb holds only in-frame clones, not every one. The repertoire holds nearly 200,000 clones, with around 92% as singletons. Sequencing was carried out using PBMCs or T cells enriched from blood (not recorded which). The receptors were gathered from a woman under 30 who had recovered from COVID-19.

This rearrangement joins TRBV5-4 to TRBJ2-5; 13 bases agree with TRBD2. J gave up 4 bases and V 6 bases, and 6 bases lay outside the gene matches. The CDR3 runs 15 residues. Germline V CDR1 and CDR2: SGHNT, YYREEE (reference sequence). The CDR3: CASTPGLAGVETQYF. The DNA for the CDR3 is TGTGCCAGCACCCCCGGACTAGCGGGGGTAGAGACCCAGTACTTC.

The V and J genes are TRBV5-6 and TRBJ1-2; D is perhaps TRBD1 (5 bases). The CDR3 totals 13 residues. Deletions cut 4 bases from V and 3 bases from J, with 10 bases between. The V gene's germline CDR1 is SGHDT and CDR2 YYEEEE. The CDR3 sequence is CASSPDKYYGYTF. The CDR3 nucleotides read TGTGCCAGCAGCCCGGACAAGTACTATGGCTACACCTTC. The variable domain in full, completed from reference TRBV5-6 and TRBJ1-2, reads DAGVTQSPTHLIKTRGQQVTLRCSPKSGHDTVSWYQQALGQGPQFIFQYYEEEERQRGNFPDRFSGHQFPNYSSELNVNALLLGDSALYLCASSPDKYYGYTFGSGTRLTVV.

The chain links TRBV28 to TRBJ2-1, with 12 bases that match TRBD2. This CDR3 spans 17 amino acids. The germline CDR1 and CDR2 sequences are MDHEN and SYDVKM. The trim removed 5 bases at V and 3 bases at J, leaving 8 bases unmatched. The CDR3 here is CASSPLAGGPDYNEQFF. The CDR3 nucleotides are TGTGCCAGCAGTCCACTAGCGGGGGGCCCCGACTACAATGAGCAGTTCTTC.

V is TRBV6-4 and J is TRBJ1-1; D is ambiguous. Trimming shortened V by 0 bases and J by 1 base, and 6 bases separated the two germline ends. Germline lookup yields CDR1 MRHNA and CDR2 SNTAGT. The CDR3 loop spans 14 amino acids. The CDR3 nucleotides are TGTGCCAGCAGTGACTCTCCAGGGAACACTGAAGCTTTCTTT. It yields the protein CASSDSPGNTEAFF.

The J gene is TRBJ2-7, the V gene TRBV28; 7 bases line up with TRBD2. This CDR3 has 15 residues. The junction had 12 bases not matched to a gene; V was cut back by 4 bases and J by 6 bases. The germline V gene encodes CDR1 MDHEN and CDR2 SYDVKM. The chain's CDR3 is CASSWEGTLFSEQYF. CDR3 in DNA: TGTGCCAGCAGTTGGGAGGGCACCCTATTCTCCGAGCAGTACTTC.

On this clone itself: Other nucleotide sequences in the sample specify the same CDR3. The rearrangement joins TRBV7-9 to TRBJ1-2; no reliable D call. CDR1 and CDR2 from the germline V gene are SEHNR and FQNEAQ (reference sequence). Trimming pared 2 bases from V and 5 bases from J, leaving 6 bases between. The CDR3 covers 12 residues. The DNA for the CDR3 is TGTGCCAGCAGCTTACCCGGGTATGGCTACACCTTC. As protein: CASSLPGYGYTF.